These 22 T cell receptor delta chains originate from one sample sequenced in a study of γδ T cells in repeated Plasmodium falciparum infection. TCRdb called clones from the multiplex PCR reads again using CATT. The sample has roughly 93,000 delta-chain clones, roughly 0.9% seen once. Bulk repertoires came from Vgamma9/Vdelta2+ or Vdelta2-negative gammadelta T cells flow-sorted from PBMC. Sequenced: gamma-delta T cells from blood. The receptors were sampled from a pool of human donors (malaria-infected and uninfected, not separated).

Note on this clone: This is likely an artifact of a read error, given a far larger clone one base away. The same CDR3 also results from other DNA sequences found in this sample. V and J are TRDV2 and TRDJ1, with 13 bases that match TRDD3. In the absence of a J gene in TCRdb, the DNA was matched to germline to assign it here. Germline V gives CDR1 GEAIGNYY, CDR2 EKD. Trimming at V came to 7 bases and at J to 5 bases, leaving 21 bases not matched to a gene. The CDR3 is made up of 19 amino acids. The CDR3 reads CACDSRTGGYAITGDKLIF. The CDR3 coding sequence is TGTGCCTGCGACTCCCGTACTGGGGGATACGCGATTACGGGTGATAAACTCATCTTT.

This clone showed up just a few times. TCRdb's listed protein matches a much larger clone and diverges from this DNA's translation at residue 13, likely through a read error; the protein shown comes from the DNA. The rearrangement links TRDV1 to TRDJ1; 10 nucleotides align to TRDD3. The CDR3 extends over 26 amino acids. Losses at the gene ends were 3 bases for V and 1 base for J; bases not matched to a gene: 35. Germline V gene data show CDR1 as TSWWSYY and CDR2 as QGS. The CDR3 spells CALGERHIPSSWILGDQPAFTDKLIF. In DNA, the CDR3 is TGTGCTCTTGGGGAGCGCCACATTCCTTCCTCTTGGATACTGGGGGATCAGCCCGCTTTCACCGATAAACTCATCTTT.

This clone was detected a few times. The TCRdb protein, from a much larger clone, departs from this DNA's translation at residue 16, likely by read error; the protein shown derives from the DNA. Called V gene: TRDV2; the J gene was not called; the table's D gene call, TRDD3, was not cross checked with the DNA. The CDR3 extends over 18 amino acids. Per germline, CDR1 GEAIGNYY and CDR2 EKD. CDR3 sequence (DNA): TGTGCCTGTGACACCGTACTGGGGGATGACTGGGACACCCGACAGACGTTTTTC. Translated: CACDTVLGDDWDTRQTFF.

Comment on this clone: The TCRdb protein comes from a much larger clone and disagrees with this DNA's translation at residue 3, likely due to a read error; the protein given here is derived from the DNA. This rearrangement joins TRDV1 to TRDJ1, with 12 bases identical to TRDD3. The J gene comes from matching the DNA to germline here; TCRdb lacks it. V lost 10 bases and J lost 3; bases outside the gene matches: 30. CDR1 and CDR2 from the germline V gene are TSWWSYY and QGS. There are 22 residues in the CDR3. The CDR3 bases are TGTGCTCCCGGAGATTTCCCTTCTGTGAGGGGGATACTGGGGGATACACCCGATAAACTCATCTTT. Protein sequence: CAPGDFPSVRGILGDTPDKLIF.

Remarks on this clone: With a far larger clone one base away, a read error is the likely cause. The same CDR3 also results from other DNA sequences found in this sample. The rearrangement uses TRDV1 and TRDJ1, with D hard to call. Trimming removed 5 bases from V and 0 bases from J, with 22 bases in between. The germline V gene encodes CDR1 TSWWSYY and CDR2 QGS. CDR3 size: 18 residues. CDR3: CALGNWPSHPLNTDKLIF. CDR3 DNA sequence: TGTGCTCTTGGGAATTGGCCGTCCCACCCCCTTAACACCGATAAACTCATCTTT.

Details on this clone: With a far larger clone one base away, a read error is the likely cause. Other DNA variants within this sample encode the same CDR3. The chain recombines TRDV1 with TRDJ1; 8 nucleotides match TRDD3. The J gene, missing from TCRdb, was assigned here through DNA to germline matching. The J segment lost 7 bases and the V segment lost 0 bases, leaving 22 bases of the junction unmatched. This CDR3 has 20 residues. Germline lookup yields CDR1 TSWWSYY and CDR2 QGS. CDR3 in DNA: TGTGCTCTTGGGGAACTCGACTTTCTCTTAGGGGATACCAAATGGGGTAAACTCATCTTT. This codes for CALGELDFLLGDTKWGKLIF.

This clone was picked up a small number of times. This DNA translates differently at residue 3 from the TCRdb protein, which is that of a much larger clone; a read error is likely, and the protein shown is the DNA's own translation. The chain recombines TRDV2 with TRDJ2, with 11 bases identical to TRDD3. No J segment appears in TCRdb, so it was assigned here by matching the sequence to germline. Germline-derived CDR1 and CDR2 are GEAIGNYY and EKD. This CDR3 comprises 16 residues. Here the CDR3 reads CAFDVLGDTLTAQLFF. For the CDR3, the DNA is TGTGCCTTTGACGTACTGGGGGATACTTTGACAGCACAACTCTTCTTT.

This clone occurred a few times. This DNA's translation differs at residue 11 from TCRdb's protein, which comes from a much larger clone; a read error is likely, and the protein shown is translated from the DNA. The J gene is TRDJ1, the V gene TRDV1, with D possibly being TRDD2 (6 bases). TCRdb records no J gene; here it was assigned by comparing the DNA to germline. The CDR3 contains 20 residues. Germline lookup yields CDR1 TSWWSYY and CDR2 QGS. Trimming stripped 1 base from V and 0 bases from J, with 24 bases between. The CDR3 spells CALGEPPPTKGGLYTDKLIF. As DNA, the CDR3 is TGTGCTCTTGGGGAACCTCCTCCTACGAAGGGGGGTCTGTACACCGATAAACTCATCTTT.

This clone was picked up many times. In DNA, the CDR3 is TGTGCCTGTGATCCCTTAACTGGGGGATACACCGATAAACTCATCTTT. Translated, it gives CACDPLTGGYTDKLIF. The rearrangement links TRDV2 to TRDJ1, with TRDD3 identical over 10 bases. The V and J ends lost 4 bases and 0 bases, in that order; junction bases with no gene match: 7. Per the germline V gene, CDR1 is GEAIGNYY and CDR2 is EKD. The CDR3 contains 16 residues.

Only a few counts were recorded for this clone. The protein recorded in TCRdb matches a much larger clone and deviates from this DNA's translation at residue 11, suggesting a read error; the protein here is obtained by translating the DNA. The chain carries TRDV1 and TRDJ1; weak D call: TRDD3 (5 bases). The J gene, absent from TCRdb, was called here by matching the DNA to germline. Germline V gene sequence: CDR1 TSWWSYY, CDR2 QGS. The germline V and J ends were trimmed by 1 base and 3 bases, with 27 bases remaining between them. The CDR3 is 20 residues long. The CDR3 bases are TGTGCTCTTGGGGAACCATGTCAGGAGGGGAATATAGAATCGCCCGATAAACTCATCTTT. Translation gives CALGEPCQEGNIESPDKLIF.

This clone was seen ten or more times. Other DNA sequences in the sample encode the same CDR3. The rearrangement links TRDV1 to TRDJ1; D possibly corresponds to TRDD2 (6 bases). Per germline, CDR1 TSWWSYY and CDR2 QGS. This CDR3 is 22 amino acids long. Trimming cost V 0 bases and J 0 bases, with 29 bases left between them. The CDR3 is CALGELEFVLREDALYTDKLIF. DNA of the CDR3: TGTGCTCTTGGGGAACTAGAATTCGTCCTACGTGAGGATGCTCTTTACACCGATAAACTCATCTTT.

Details on this clone: A read error likely explains why the TCRdb protein, taken from a much larger clone, differs from this DNA's translation at residue 3; the protein shown is translated from the DNA. The gene calls are TRDV1 and TRDJ1, with 8 bases matching TRDD3. Since TCRdb gives no J gene, matching the DNA to germline was used here to assign it. The CDR3 contains 25 residues. In germline, CDR1 is TSWWSYY, CDR2 QGS. In DNA form, the CDR3 reads TGTGCTTTTGGGGACCTACGGCCTTCCCGAACCTACTGGGGGTCTCCCCGCGTGAACACCGATAAACTCATCTTT. This encodes CAFGDLRPSRTYWGSPRVNTDKLIF.

Notes on this clone: A read error is the likely source, as a far larger clone sits one nucleotide away. This CDR3 is also generated by other DNA sequences in the sample. The V gene call reads TRDV1; no J gene was called; no check of the table's D call, TRDD3, against the DNA was made. Per germline, CDR1 TSWWSYY and CDR2 QGS. This CDR3 has 22 amino acids. This chain's CDR3 is CALGEPSYGLLGDICYTDKLIF. The CDR3 bases are TGTGCTCTTGGGGAACCTTCCTACGGTCTACTGGGGGATATTTGCTACACCGATAAGCTCATCTTT.

This clone turned up a few times. TCRdb attributes to this sequence the protein of a much larger clone, which differs from the DNA translation at residue 7; a read error is likely, and the protein displayed is translated from the DNA. This chain joins TRDV1 and TRDJ1, with 13 bases lining up with TRDD3. The J gene, missing from TCRdb, was assigned here through DNA to germline matching. V lost 3 bases to trimming and J lost 1 base; unmatched junction nucleotides: 26. Germline V gene sequence: CDR1 TSWWSYY, CDR2 QGS. CDR3 length equals 24 residues. The CDR3: CALGDGPPTFFTGGYADPTDKLIF. CDR3 in DNA: TGTGCTCTTGGGGACGGCCCTCCTACGTTCTTTACTGGGGGATACGCGGACCCCACCGATAAACTCATCTTT.

This clone was counted only a few times. The protein that TCRdb holds for this DNA derives from a much larger clone and differs from the translated DNA at residue 15, which likely indicates a read error; the protein shown here is translated from the DNA. J is TRDJ1 and V is TRDV2; perhaps TRDD3 as D (6 bases). The J gene, absent from TCRdb, was called here by matching the DNA to germline. Germline CDR1 and CDR2: GEAIGNYY and EKD. The CDR3 is 18 residues long. CDR3 in amino acids: CACDTLGISVGYTDRLIF. The DNA of the CDR3 is TGTGCCTGTGACACCCTGGGGATTTCTGTGGGGTACACCGATAGACTCATCTTT.

Worth noting for this clone: A read error likely explains this, since a far larger clone differs by one base. Other DNA sequences within the sample encode an identical CDR3. With the J gene uncalled, the V gene is TRDV2; the DNA was not compared with TRDD3, the D call given in the table. The length of the CDR3 is 18 residues. CDR1 is GEAIGNYY, CDR2 EKD, per germline. The CDR3 here is CACDTVNWGSSYTDKLIF. The CDR3, as DNA: TGTGCCTGTGACACCGTAAACTGGGGGTCGTCGTACACCGATAAGCTCATCTTT.

This clone came up a few times. TCRdb's protein, taken from a much larger clone, differs from this DNA's translation at residue 18, likely owing to a read error; the protein displayed comes from the DNA. CDR3 sequence: CALGELGPASYSWGFPLLLADKLIF. As DNA, the CDR3 is TGTGCTCTTGGGGAACTCGGGCCCGCTTCCTACAGCTGGGGATTCCCCTTGCTCCTAGCGGATAAACTCATCTTT. This rearrangement joins TRDV1 to TRDJ1; 8 bases align to TRDD2. The J gene, absent from TCRdb, was called here by matching the DNA to germline. The V gene's germline CDR1 is TSWWSYY and CDR2 QGS. After removal of 0 bases from V and 5 bases from J, the junction contained 35 bases not matched to a gene. This CDR3 spans 25 amino acids.

Points on this clone: TCRdb shows a much larger clone's protein in place of this DNA's translation, and the two differ at residue 7, likely through a read error; the protein shown is translated from the DNA. This sequence joins TRDV2 and TRDJ1; no firm D call. No J segment appears in TCRdb, so it was assigned here by matching the sequence to germline. V lost 0 bases and J 0 bases, leaving 13 bases between the germline ends. Germline CDR1 GEAIGNYY, CDR2 EKD. The CDR3 is 16 amino acids. The chain's CDR3 is CACDTVRSRYTDKLIF. CDR3 DNA: TGTGCCTGTGACACCGTGAGGTCCCGGTACACCGATAAACTCATCTTT.

This clone was counted only a few times. A read error is the likely source, as a far larger clone sits one nucleotide away. The same CDR3 also results from other DNA sequences found in this sample. The J segment was not called; the V segment is TRDV1; the table assigns TRDD3, which was not confirmed against the DNA. The CDR3 covers 19 residues. Germline CDR1 TSWWSYY, CDR2 QGS. CDR3 sequence reads: CALGERILLYWGIQGELIF. The CDR3 DNA sequence: TGTGCTCTTGGGGAACGTATCCTTTTGTACTGGGGGATACAGGGAGAACTCATCTTC.

This clone occurred a few times. This DNA's translation and the protein TCRdb lists, from a much larger clone, do not match at residue 7, likely due to a read error; the protein shown is translated from the DNA. The chain couples TRDV1 to TRDJ1, with TRDD3 identical over 8 bases. Germline matching of the DNA provided the J gene here, since TCRdb leaves it blank. Trimming removed 2 bases from V and 9 bases from J; junction bases left unmatched: 23. CDR1 and CDR2 from the germline V gene are TSWWSYY and QGS. The CDR3 runs to 19 residues. The CDR3 DNA sequence: TGTGCTCTTGGGGAAGGGGTTTCGATCCTACCCCCGGGGGATAAGGAACTCATCTTT. Its protein product is CALGEGVSILPPGDKELIF.

About this clone: Since a far larger clone is one base different, this is likely a read error. This same CDR3 is encoded by further DNA sequences in the sample. TRDV2 is the V gene, and the J gene was not called; TRDD3, the table's D call, was not compared with the DNA. Germline V CDR1 and CDR2: GEAIGNYY, EKD. The CDR3 length is 14 residues. The CDR3 region is CACDLIMRADKLIF. The CDR3 coding sequence is TGTGCCTGTGATCTAATCATGAGGGCCGATAAGCTCATCTTT.

This clone came up a few times. TCRdb shows a much larger clone's protein in place of this DNA's translation, and the two differ at residue 19, likely through a read error; the protein shown is translated from the DNA. The V gene is TRDV1, the J gene TRDJ1; 13 positions agree with TRDD3. Trimming at V came to 2 bases and at J to 3 bases, leaving 33 bases not matched to a gene. Germline CDR1 TSWWSYY, CDR2 QGS. CDR3 length equals 26 residues. The CDR3, as DNA: TGTGCTCTTGGGGAAAAATCGTTCCTAAGGGTTTTAACTGGGGGATACGCCGTGAGGTTCTCCGATAAACTCATCTTT. It translates to CALGEKSFLRVLTGGYAVRFSDKLIF.